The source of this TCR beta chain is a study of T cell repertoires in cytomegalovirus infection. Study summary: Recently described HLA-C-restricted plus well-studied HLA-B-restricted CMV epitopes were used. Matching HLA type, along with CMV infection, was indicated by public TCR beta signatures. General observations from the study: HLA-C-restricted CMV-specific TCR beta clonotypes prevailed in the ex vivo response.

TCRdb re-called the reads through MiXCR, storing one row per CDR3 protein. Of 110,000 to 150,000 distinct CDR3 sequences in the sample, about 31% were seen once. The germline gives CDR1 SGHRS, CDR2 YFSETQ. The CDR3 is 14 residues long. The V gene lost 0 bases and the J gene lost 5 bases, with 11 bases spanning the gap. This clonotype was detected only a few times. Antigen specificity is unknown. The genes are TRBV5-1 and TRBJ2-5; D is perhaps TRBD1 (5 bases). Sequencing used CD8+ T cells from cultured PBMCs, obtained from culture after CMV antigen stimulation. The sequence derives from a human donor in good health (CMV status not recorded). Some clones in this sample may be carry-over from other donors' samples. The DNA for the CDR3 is TGCGCCAGCAGCTTGGCCTCAGGGCTCGAGACCCAGTACTTC. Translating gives CASSLASGLETQYF. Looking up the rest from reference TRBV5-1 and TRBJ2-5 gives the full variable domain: KAGVTQTPRYLIKTRGQQVTLSCSPISGHRSVSWYQQTPGQGLQFLFEYFSETQRNKGNFPGRFSGRQFSNSRSEMNVSTLELGDSALYLCASSLASGLETQYFGPGTRLLVL.